This TCR beta chain was retrieved from a study of blood T cell repertoires in COVID-19. In the original analysis: How many nucleated cells were present was estimated from reference gene primer amplification. Libraries were prepared by immunoSEQ multiplex PCR; TCRdb keeps only in-frame clonotypes and omits some of them. V, J and clone size derive from that table, while D and trimming were established from the DNA sequence. Of 250,000 to 300,000 clones in the sample, around 86% were seen once. The length of the CDR3 is 15 residues. CDR1 is SGHDT, CDR2 YYEEEE, per germline. Trimming removed 5 bases from V and 4 bases from J, with 16 bases in between.

The genes are TRBV5-6 and TRBJ1-3; D not resolved. The sequence was obtained from a man aged 18 to 30 who had recovered from COVID-19. The sample was PBMCs or T cells enriched from blood (not recorded which). The CDR3 DNA sequence: TGTGCCAGCAGTCAAGACGGTGGGGAGGGAAACACCATATATTTT. As protein: CASSQDGGEGNTIYF.